Listed below are T cell receptor beta chains from one sample, sequenced in a study of metastatic and nonmetastatic thyroid tumors. TCRdb ran MiXCR on the PCR reads. Of 35,000 to 55,000 clones listed, 24% are singletons. Sequencing was done on a sample of blood. The source is a male donor with papillary thyroid cancer or a benign thyroid nodule (not recorded which). Some clones in this sample may be carry-over from other donors' samples. The CDR3 runs from the conserved cysteine through the conserved F or W. The order of the fields is CDR3 length, D gene, V gene, clone size, J gene, CDR3 protein, CDR3 DNA. D genes are given only for firm matches. A clone size is listed for some rows: how often the clone was seen (once, few, many), or a class if it is expanded.

>17|TRBD2|TRBV6-6|many|TRBJ2-3
CASSYGLAGRGTDTQYF
TGTGCCAGCAGTTATGGACTAGCGGGGAGGGGCACAGATACGCAGTATTTT
>15|-|TRBV28|many|TRBJ2-6
CASSLEGTGANVLTF
TGTGCCAGCAGTTTAGAGGGGACTGGGGCCAACGTCCTGACTTTC
>17|TRBD2|TRBV11-2|-|TRBJ2-1
CASSLDRLAGVDNEQFF
TGTGCCAGCAGCTTAGATAGGCTAGCGGGAGTTGATAATGAGCAGTTCTTC
>13|-|TRBV28|few|TRBJ1-2
CASSLTVFYGYTF
TGTGCCAGCAGTTTGACAGTTTTCTATGGCTACACCTTC
>17|TRBD2|TRBV11-1|-|TRBJ2-2
CASSLSAGGPSTGELFF
TGTGCCAGCAGCTTATCAGCGGGAGGGCCCAGCACCGGGGAGCTGTTTTTT
>17|TRBD1|TRBV11-2|few|TRBJ1-1
CASSPLMDRPMNTEAFF
TGTGCCAGCAGCCCACTAATGGACAGGCCCATGAACACTGAAGCTTTCTTT
>14|TRBD2|TRBV24-1|-|TRBJ2-7
CATSPGTSGIEQYF
TGTGCCACCAGTCCGGGGACTAGCGGGATCGAGCAGTACTTC
>14|-|TRBV7-9|many|TRBJ1-4
CASSSPGAGEKLFF
TGTGCCAGCAGCTCCCCGGGGGCAGGTGAAAAACTGTTTTTT
>16|TRBD2|TRBV6-1|few|TRBJ2-7
CASTGGPYSGGHEQYF
TGTGCCAGCACGGGTGGGCCATACTCGGGAGGCCACGAGCAGTACTTC
>19|TRBD2|TRBV7-1|-|TRBJ2-3
CASSSRVRLAGGRGDTQYF
TGTGCCAGCAGCTCACGGGTCCGGCTAGCGGGAGGGCGTGGAGATACGCAGTATTTT
>13|-|TRBV6-5|medium-sized|TRBJ1-1
CASSYWDGTEAFF
TGTGCCAGCAGTTACTGGGACGGCACTGAAGCTTTCTTT
>14|-|TRBV5-1|many|TRBJ1-1
CASSLGAGRTEAFF
TGCGCCAGCAGCTTGGGGGCGGGGCGGACTGAAGCTTTCTTT
>13|-|TRBV11-2|-|TRBJ2-2
CASSLVRTGELFF
TGTGCCAGCAGCTTAGTTCGGACCGGGGAGCTGTTTTTT
>16|-|TRBV18|many|TRBJ2-2
CASSPRTATHTGELFF
TGTGCCAGCTCACCGCGGACAGCGACCCACACCGGGGAGCTGTTTTTT
>15|TRBD2|TRBV3-1|many|TRBJ2-3
CASSQRLAGTDTQYF
TGTGCCAGCAGCCAGAGACTAGCGGGAACAGATACGCAGTATTTT
>15|TRBD1|TRBV6-5|-|TRBJ1-1
CASSYSTGFVAEAFF
TGTGCCAGCAGTTACTCGACAGGGTTTGTGGCTGAAGCTTTCTTT
>15|-|TRBV9|-|TRBJ2-7
CASSAVCGPIYEQYF
TGTGCCAGCAGCGCCGTTTGTGGGCCAATTTACGAGCAGTACTTC
>14|-|TRBV28|-|TRBJ2-5
CASSLGGEMETQYF
TGTGCCAGCAGTTTGGGTGGGGAGATGGAGACCCAGTACTTC
>13|-|TRBV19|many|TRBJ1-1
CASSIGQNTEAFF
TGTGCCAGTAGTATTGGGCAGAACACTGAAGCTTTCTTT
>16|-|TRBV20-1|once|TRBJ2-2
CSASGQAGTNTGELFF
TGCAGTGCTAGTGGGCAGGCCGGAACGAACACCGGGGAGCTGTTTTTT
>15|-|TRBV4-1|many|TRBJ2-5
CASSQELDFGETQYF
TGCGCCAGCAGCCAAGAACTAGATTTCGGCGAGACCCAGTACTTC
>15|TRBD1|TRBV7-6|-|TRBJ1-5
CASSLGQGAGQPQHF
TGTGCCAGCAGCTTAGGACAGGGGGCAGGTCAGCCCCAGCATTTT
>14|-|TRBV30|medium-sized|TRBJ2-6
CAWLWGSGANVLTF
TGTGCCTGGCTGTGGGGCTCTGGGGCCAACGTCCTGACTTTC
>13|-|TRBV28|-|TRBJ1-2
CASSCSIYAGYTF
TGTGCCAGCAGCTGCAGTATATATGCGGGCTACACCTTC
>13|-|TRBV7-3|many|TRBJ2-5
CASSPNWGETQYF
TGTGCCAGCAGCCCCAACTGGGGTGAGACCCAGTACTTC
>16|TRBD1|TRBV19|-|TRBJ2-7
CASSPGTELLSYEQYF
TGTGCCAGTAGTCCCGGGACAGAGCTGCTTTCCTACGAGCAGTACTTC
>14|-|TRBV6-1|medium-sized|TRBJ2-7
CASSEHHRPVEQYF
TGTGCCAGCAGTGAACACCACAGGCCCGTCGAGCAGTACTTC
>15|TRBD1|TRBV4-1|many|TRBJ1-1
CASSHAQGAGTEAFF
TGCGCCAGCAGCCATGCACAGGGGGCAGGCACTGAAGCTTTCTTT
>12|-|TRBV30|-|TRBJ1-2
CAWSRGGYGYTF
TGTGCCTGGTCGAGGGGGGGCTATGGCTACACCTTC
>17|TRBD2|TRBV6-6|-|TRBJ2-7
CASSYSGRGGRTYEQYF
TGTGCCAGCAGTTACTCTGGGAGGGGCGGCCGAACTTACGAGCAGTACTTC
>16|TRBD1|TRBV28|-|TRBJ2-7
CASVAGGGTGLYEQYF
TGTGCCAGCGTAGCCGGCGGCGGGACAGGGCTATACGAGCAGTACTTC
>13|-|TRBV28|many|TRBJ1-5
CASRSGFNQPQHF
TGTGCCAGCAGATCAGGGTTCAATCAGCCCCAGCATTTT
>13|-|TRBV25-1|-|TRBJ1-5
CASPMGSNQPQHF
TGTGCCAGCCCTATGGGAAGCAATCAGCCCCAGCATTTT
>15|TRBD1|TRBV6-1|medium-sized|TRBJ2-7
CASSAGQVPSYEQYF
TGTGCCAGCAGTGCGGGACAGGTACCTTCCTACGAGCAGTACTTC
>15|-|TRBV4-1|many|TRBJ2-1
CASRGSVSLYNEQFF
TGCGCCAGCAGGGGGTCGGTCTCCCTGTACAATGAGCAGTTCTTC
>15|-|TRBV12-3/TRBV12-4|-|TRBJ2-7
CASSPGVATSYEQYF
TGTGCCAGCAGCCCAGGGGTAGCCACCTCCTACGAGCAGTACTTC